This TCR beta chain is from a study of blood T cell repertoires in COVID-19. As for the study in general: Researchers got acute and convalescent COVID-19 samples from the United States, Italy and Spain. Sample material is recorded as cDNA or gDNA derived from T cells, B-cell-depleted T cells, or PBMCs.

Germline CDR1 SGHRS, CDR2 YFSETQ. The CDR3 has 17 residues. V lost 3 bases and J 0 bases, leaving 13 bases between the germline ends. Authors' methods: Reference gene primer amplification gave estimated nucleated cell counts. Profiled with immunoSEQ multiplex PCR; TCRdb holds only in-frame clones, not every one. From that table come the V and J calls and clone size; the DNA was used to work out D and trimming. The sample yields roughly 170,000 clones, 86% seen once. The chain links TRBV5-1 to TRBJ2-6, with a possible D match to TRBD1 (6 bases). Sequenced: peripheral blood. This sequence was found in a man in his sixties or seventies with active or convalescent COVID-19. CDR3: CASSYHTGNSGANVLTF. The CDR3 DNA reads as TGCGCCAGCAGCTACCACACAGGGAACTCTGGGGCCAACGTCCTGACTTTC.